This passage covers 27 T cell receptor beta chains from one sample sequenced in a study of blood T cell repertoires in COVID-19. Sequenced by immunoSEQ multiplex PCR; TCRdb stores in-frame clones only, minus some. The table records under 250,000 clones, less than 85% of them present only once. Sequencing used peripheral blood. The source is a woman aged 70-85 years with acute or convalescent COVID-19.

In regard to this clone: At the DNA level, this CDR3 is encoded by other sequences in the same sample as well. V and J are TRBV9 and TRBJ2-1; tentatively, D is TRBD1 (6 bases). Trimming took off 0 bases at V and 1 base at J, with 8 bases between the two ends. CDR3 length: 15 amino acids. Germline-derived CDR1 and CDR2 are SGDLS and YYNGEE. The CDR3 coding sequence is TGTGCCAGCAGCGTAGGGGGGCTTTCCTACAATGAGCAGTTCTTC. Translating gives CASSVGGLSYNEQFF.

The V call is TRBV27, the J call TRBJ1-5; TRBD1 agrees at 12 bases. With V trimmed by 6 bases and J by 4 bases, 4 bases remained unmatched. Germline V gene sequence: CDR1 MNHEY, CDR2 SMNVEV (reference sequence). CDR3 size: 15 residues. CDR3: CASRPGQGANQPQHF. The CDR3 DNA reads as TGTGCCAGCAGACCGGGACAGGGGGCGAATCAGCCCCAGCATTTT.

The V call is TRBV5-5, the J call TRBJ2-1; D not certain. The V gene lost 0 bases and the J gene lost 5 bases, with 6 bases spanning the gap. This CDR3 region has 13 residues. The V gene's germline CDR1 is SGHKS and CDR2 YYEKEE (reference sequence). The CDR3 DNA is TGTGCCAGCAGCTTGGCGGGTCACAATGAGCAGTTCTTC. Protein product: CASSLAGHNEQFF.

V gene TRBV12-2 combines with J gene TRBJ1-5. TRBV12-2 has pseudogene status. The CDR3 spans 16 residues. The CDR3 sequence is CASRLVGFWRYQPQHF. The CDR3 DNA follows: TGTGCAAGTCGCTTAGTTGGATTTTGGAGGTATCAGCCCCAGCATTTT.

The rearrangement uses TRBV7-9 and TRBJ1-2; TRBD1 aligns across 10 bases. CDR3 length equals 15 residues. CDR1 is SEHNR and CDR2 is FQNEAQ in the germline V gene (reference sequence). Trimming took 4 bases from V and 4 from J; bases not matched to a gene: 6. The CDR3 DNA follows: TGTGCCAGCAGCTCCTTCGGACAGGGGGTCTATGGCTACACCTTC. Translating it yields CASSSFGQGVYGYTF.

The V and J genes are TRBV6-5 and TRBJ1-1, with 7 nucleotides matching TRBD1. This CDR3 region has 14 residues. Looked up from germline, CDR1 is MNHEY and CDR2 is SVGAGI. J lost 4 bases, V lost 5 bases, and 7 bases had no gene match. CDR3 coding DNA: TGTGCCAGCAGTATCCGACAGGGTTCCACTGAAGCTTTCTTT. This translates into CASSIRQGSTEAFF.

This clone was detected ten times or more. CDR3 in amino acids: CASSLGGRNYGYTF. CDR3 DNA: TGTGCCAGCAGCTTAGGGGGCAGGAACTATGGCTACACCTTC. V is TRBV5-4 and J is TRBJ1-2, with 7 bases that match TRBD1. Germline loops: CDR1 SGHNT, CDR2 YYREEE (reference sequence). V lost 2 bases to trimming and J lost 2 bases; unmatched junction nucleotides: 3. The CDR3 is 14 residues long.

The J gene is TRBJ2-1, the V gene TRBV28; D not resolved. The CDR3 spans 12 residues. Germline V gene data show CDR1 as MDHEN and CDR2 as SYDVKM. Trimming took 6 bases from V and 9 from J, leaving 12 bases between them. The CDR3 DNA reads TGTGCCAGCAGCCCCTTGGGCCTTGAGCAGTTCTTC. This gives the protein CASSPLGLEQFF.

The chain links TRBV9 to TRBJ2-5, with 9 bases that match TRBD1. Germline V gene lookup returns CDR1 SGDLS and CDR2 YYNGEE. After removal of 3 bases from V and 5 bases from J, the junction contained 11 bases not matched to a gene. The CDR3 has 16 amino acids. As DNA, the CDR3 is TGTGCCAGCAGCGCGCGGGACAGGGTCGGGAGTGAGACCCAGTACTTC. It is translated as CASSARDRVGSETQYF.

The chain recombines TRBV9 with TRBJ1-2; the match to TRBD1 covers 9 bases. Trimming removed 2 bases from V and 2 bases from J; junction bases left unmatched: 7. Per germline, CDR1 SGDLS and CDR2 YYNGEE. The CDR3 extends over 16 amino acids. The CDR3 protein is CASSVATGQGNYGYTF. The CDR3 coding sequence is TGTGCCAGCAGCGTTGCGACAGGACAGGGGAACTATGGCTACACCTTC.

This chain joins TRBV3-1 (or the pseudogene TRBV3-2) and TRBJ1-4; maybe TRBD1 (6 bases). Germline-derived CDR1 and CDR2 are LGHDT and YNNKEL (reference sequence). The CDR3 length is 15 residues. Trimming shortened V by 0 bases and J by 8 bases, and 13 bases separated the two germline ends. As DNA, the CDR3 is TGTGCCAGCAGCCAAGATTCCCCAGGGGTAGAAAAACTGTTTTTT. Translation: CASSQDSPGVEKLFF.

The DNA of the CDR3 is TGTGCCAGCGTCCCCGGGACAGGGGGGACAGATACGCAGTATTTT. Its protein is CASVPGTGGTDTQYF. The gene calls are TRBV6-5 and TRBJ2-3, with TRBD1 identical over 11 bases. V shed 8 bases, J shed 3 bases, and the junction held 7 bases outside the gene matches. From germline, CDR1 is MNHEY and CDR2 SVGAGI. There are 15 residues in the CDR3.

This rearrangement joins TRBV6-1 to TRBJ2-1, with D perhaps matching TRBD1 (5 bases). The germline CDR1 and CDR2 sequences are MNHNS and SASEGT. V was cut by 2 bases and J by 0 bases, with 8 bases left in between. The CDR3 is 15 residues long. CDR3 sequence (DNA): TGTGCCAGCAGTGAATCCGACAGCTCCTACAATGAGCAGTTCTTC. Amino acids: CASSESDSSYNEQFF.

The chain carries TRBV15 and TRBJ2-7; 10 nucleotides align to TRBD2. Unmatched junction bases numbered 3, after V lost 0 bases and J lost 1 base. This CDR3 is built from 16 residues. Germline CDR1 LNHNV, CDR2 YYDKDF (reference sequence). CDR3 coding DNA: TGTGCCACCAGCAGAGAGTTACTAGCGGGATCCTACGAGCAGTACTTC. Translation gives CATSRELLAGSYEQYF.

The V and J genes are TRBV3-1 (or the pseudogene TRBV3-2) and TRBJ2-1; TRBD2 matches 12 bases. This CDR3 has 16 amino acids. From germline, CDR1 is LGHDT and CDR2 YNNKEL (reference sequence). Unmatched junction bases numbered 5, after V lost 0 bases and J lost 8 bases. The CDR3 DNA is TGTGCCAGCAGCCAAGATCCGGGACTAGCGGGTTATGAGCAGTTCTTC. Residues: CASSQDPGLAGYEQFF.

The V and J genes are TRBV5-5 and TRBJ2-7; possible D gene TRBD2, 6 bases. CDR1 and CDR2 from the germline V gene are SGHKS and YYEKEE (reference sequence). The CDR3 consists of 17 residues. V lost 1 base to trimming and J lost 4 bases, with 21 bases between them. DNA of the CDR3: TGTGCCAGCAGCTTGAGGGCGGCGGGACCCACGATTTACGAGCAGTACTTC. This sequence encodes CASSLRAAGPTIYEQYF.

This clone was detected only once. The chain is built from TRBV2 and TRBJ2-2, with TRBD2 as a possible D gene (6 bases). V was clipped by 6 bases and J by 3 bases, with 11 bases between them. The V gene's germline CDR1 is SNHLY and CDR2 FYNNEI. The CDR3 is made up of 14 amino acids. CDR3 region: CASRGGEYTGELFF. DNA for the CDR3: TGTGCCAGCAGGGGAGGAGAATACACCGGGGAGCTGTTTTTT.

The chain combines TRBV11-3 with TRBJ2-1; TRBD2 matches 10 bases. The CDR3 length is 15 residues. The junction had 4 bases not matched to a gene; V was cut back by 3 bases and J by 5 bases. The V gene's germline CDR1 is SGHNT and CDR2 YENEEA. The CDR3 nucleotides read TGTGCCAGCAGCTTGCGGACTAGCGGCAACAATGAGCAGTTCTTC. Residues: CASSLRTSGNNEQFF.

This clone occurred a few times. The V gene is TRBV21-1, the J gene TRBJ2-1; the table's TRBD1 call for D was not verified on the DNA. TRBV21-1 is a pseudogene. The CDR3 sequence is 16 residues long. The CDR3 protein is CASSKDSAGGSVEQFF. In DNA form, the CDR3 reads TGTGCCAGCAGCAAAGATAGCGCAGGGGGTAGCGTAGAGCAGTTCTTC.

This chain links TRBV7-2 with TRBJ2-7; D gene uncertain. V lost 2 bases, J lost 3 bases, and 8 bases lay in between. The CDR3 has 13 amino acids. In germline, CDR1 is SGHTA, CDR2 FQGNSA. This chain's CDR3 is CASSLPPGYEQYF. DNA for the CDR3: TGTGCCAGCAGCTTACCCCCCGGCTACGAGCAGTACTTC.

The chain carries TRBV18 and TRBJ2-7, with 7 bases aligning to TRBD1. CDR1 and CDR2 from the germline V gene are KGHSH and LQKENI. With 3 bases clipped from V and 4 bases from J, the junction kept 6 bases outside the gene matches. The CDR3 loop spans 14 amino acids. CDR3 region: CASSPDPGGYEQYF. CDR3 DNA sequence: TGTGCCAGCTCACCGGACCCAGGGGGTTACGAGCAGTACTTC.

This clone was counted a few times. The genes are TRBV5-1 and TRBJ1-3; TRBD1 matches 7 bases. Germline V gene lookup returns CDR1 SGHRS and CDR2 YFSETQ. The CDR3 loop spans 17 amino acids. The ends lost 4 bases at V and 4 bases at J; junction bases unmatched: 14. The CDR3 DNA reads TGCGCCAGCAGCGAGGTTACAGGGGCTGTCTTCGGAAACACCATATATTTT. Translation: CASSEVTGAVFGNTIYF.

The chain carries TRBV5-5 and TRBJ2-3, with unresolved D. This CDR3 region has 14 residues. The V end lost 0 bases, the J end lost 2 bases, and 7 bases lay between the germline ends. The germline V gene has CDR1 SGHKS and CDR2 YYEKEE (reference sequence). CDR3 DNA sequence: TGTGCCAGCAGCTTGGGAGGAAACACAGATACGCAGTATTTT. This codes for CASSLGGNTDTQYF.

V is TRBV5-5 and J is TRBJ2-7, with 9 bases fitting TRBD1. There are 14 residues in the CDR3. From germline, CDR1 is SGHKS and CDR2 YYEKEE (reference sequence). Losses at the gene ends were 0 bases for V and 4 bases for J; bases not matched to a gene: 2. The CDR3 sequence is CASSLGGQGYEQYF. The DNA of the CDR3 is TGTGCCAGCAGCTTGGGGGGACAGGGTTACGAGCAGTACTTC. The complete variable domain, with remaining parts taken from reference TRBV5-5 and TRBJ2-7, reads DAGVTQSPTHLIKTRGQQVTLRCSPISGHKSVSWYQQVLGQGPQFIFQYYEKEERGRGNFPDRFSARQFPNYSSELNVNALLLGDSALYLCASSLGGQGYEQYFGPGTRLTVT.

The V gene is TRBV9, the J gene TRBJ1-1; TRBD1 agrees at 8 bases. V lost 4 bases to trimming and J lost 8 bases; unmatched junction nucleotides: 7. CDR1 SGDLS and CDR2 YYNGEE come from the germline V gene. This CDR3 region has 13 residues. CDR3 nucleotides: TGTGCCAGCAGCCTACAATGGACAGGGGAAGCTTTCTTT. Its protein is CASSLQWTGEAFF.

The V and J genes are TRBV5-6 and TRBJ2-2; TRBD1 might be the D (6 bases). The CDR3 spans 17 residues. Germline V gene lookup returns CDR1 SGHDT and CDR2 YYEEEE. The germline V and J ends were trimmed by 2 bases and 5 bases, with 19 bases remaining between them. The CDR3 DNA sequence: TGTGCCAGCAGCTTTTACAGGGTTTTGGACCATACCGGGGAGCTGTTTTTT. Protein: CASSFYRVLDHTGELFF.

The chain has TRBV7-9 and TRBJ2-3; D gene unclear. CDR1 is SEHNR and CDR2 is FQNEAQ in the germline V gene (reference sequence). The V end lost 4 bases, the J end lost 12 bases, and 20 bases lay between the germline ends. CDR3 length: 14 amino acids. Written as DNA, the CDR3 is TGTGCCAGCAGCTCTCATGGCGGAGACCGCCGCCAGTATTTT. Protein: CASSSHGGDRRQYF.